Reported below is one T cell receptor (beta chain). This entry is derived from a study of blood T cell repertoires in COVID-19. Study as a whole: Researchers got acute and convalescent COVID-19 samples from the United States, Italy and Spain. From T cells, B-cell-depleted T cells, or PBMCs came the material, which was cDNA or gDNA.

Germline loops: CDR1 SGHDN, CDR2 FVKESK. This CDR3 comprises 12 residues. Trimming removed 4 bases from V and 7 bases from J, with 8 bases in between. Study processing details: Counts of nucleated cells, estimated from reference gene primer amplification, were obtained. Assay: immunoSEQ multiplex PCR; the TCRdb copy retains only in-frame clones and omits some. Clone size and V and J calls were adopted from that table, with D and trimming inferred from the DNA. The sample has 11,000 or so clones, about two thirds seen once. This rearrangement joins TRBV14 to TRBJ2-1, with D possibly being TRBD2 (5 bases). This sequence was found in a man aged 55 to 70 with COVID-19, enrolled during active disease. Sequencing used peripheral blood. The CDR3 spells CASSRGWNEQFF. The CDR3 DNA follows: TGTGCCAGCAGCCGAGGGTGGAATGAGCAGTTCTTC.